Here is one T cell receptor beta chain with its context. The final CDR3 position lacks the conserved phenylalanine or tryptophan, pointing to a likely read error. The DNA is left out, because the CDR3 cannot be placed on it with certainty; the CDR3 is given as TCRdb lists it. The sample comes from a study of tumor and adjacent non-tumor tissue in lung cancer. A modified ARM-PCR protocol with three rounds of nested PCR amplified TCRbeta. TCRdb re-derived calls from the multiplex PCR reads in MiXCR, one entry per CDR3 protein. The data hold 120,000 or so distinct CDR3 sequences, with over 65% observed a single time. The template was RNA from unsorted bulk tissue. Germline CDR1 reads MNHNS; CDR2 reads SASEGT. From its first to its last residue, the CDR3 has 14 amino acids.

The sequenced sample was lung tumor tissue. The rearrangement uses TRBV6-1 and TRBJ1-1. This sequence was found in a man under 40 with non-small cell lung cancer. The CDR3 reads CASSEVVWDTEAIL.